This entry lists 7 T cell receptor beta chains sequenced from one sample in a study of blood T cell repertoires in COVID-19. The protocol was immunoSEQ multiplex PCR, while the TCRdb copy is restricted to in-frame clones and leaves out a portion. The sample contains 330,000 or so clones, about 87% of which appear only once. Sequenced: peripheral blood. These receptors were obtained from a man aged 25 to 40 with COVID-19, enrolled during active disease.

The chain couples TRBV5-4 to TRBJ1-1; no clear D. Looked up from germline, CDR1 is SGHNT and CDR2 is YYREEE (reference sequence). The CDR3 has 13 residues. The ends were cut back, 5 bases at V and 4 bases at J, with 12 bases in the middle. The CDR3 loop reads CASRAGSSTEAFF. For the CDR3, the DNA is TGTGCCAGCAGAGCGGGGTCAAGCACTGAAGCTTTCTTT.

This clone appeared once. This rearrangement joins TRBV4-3 to TRBJ2-3; tentatively, D is TRBD1 (5 bases). The CDR3 runs to 14 residues. CDR1 LGHNA and CDR2 YSLEER come from the germline V gene. The V gene lost 1 base and the J gene lost 5 bases, with 10 bases spanning the gap. CDR3 coding DNA: TGCGCCAGCAGCCAAGTAACAGGTGAAGATACGCAGTATTTT. The encoded protein is CASSQVTGEDTQYF.

This chain links TRBV7-2 with TRBJ1-6; tentatively, D is TRBD1 (6 bases). The V and J ends lost 5 bases and 5 bases respectively, with 16 bases between them. The CDR3 runs to 16 residues. The germline gives CDR1 SGHTA, CDR2 FQGNSA. CDR3 DNA sequence: TGTGCCAGCAGCCTCCTGGGACACTTCGATAATTCACCCCTCCACTTT. Encoded protein: CASSLLGHFDNSPLHF.

This chain connects TRBV7-3 to TRBJ1-5; tentative D call: TRBD1 (6 bases). CDR1 and CDR2 (germline): SGHTA, FQGTGA. The CDR3 has 16 residues. Between the trimmed V and J ends, which lost 6 bases and 2 bases, there was a span of 17 bases. CDR3 in amino acids: CASSQRTGRGNQPQHF. CDR3 nucleotides: TGTGCCAGCAGTCAGCGAACAGGGAGAGGCAATCAGCCCCAGCATTTT.

The chain has TRBV5-8 and TRBJ2-2, with D perhaps matching TRBD2 (6 bases). The V end was cut by 1 base, the J end by 5 bases, with 12 bases between. This CDR3 has 15 residues. CDR1 is SGHTS, CDR2 YDEGEE, per germline. The CDR3 DNA sequence: TGTGCCAGCAGCTTGTACGGGAGAGGGACCGGGGAGCTGTTTTTT. Protein product: CASSLYGRGTGELFF.

In its sample, this clone was seen once. The rearrangement links TRBV3-1 (or the pseudogene TRBV3-2) to TRBJ2-1; D is unresolved. This CDR3 contains 13 residues. Per germline, CDR1 LGHDT and CDR2 YNNKEL (reference sequence). V was clipped by 1 base and J by 7 bases, with 8 bases between them. The CDR3 loop is CASSQGGSNEQFF. CDR3 sequence (DNA): TGTGCCAGCAGCCAAGGCGGATCGAATGAGCAGTTCTTC.

This chain links TRBV24-1 with TRBJ2-3; 14 bases align to TRBD2. The germline V gene has CDR1 KGHDR and CDR2 SFDVKD. This CDR3 contains 18 residues. V shed 4 bases, J shed 6 bases, and the junction held 11 bases outside the gene matches. CDR3 loop: CATSETSGRAGSGDTQYF. Here the CDR3 DNA reads TGTGCCACCAGTGAGACTAGCGGGAGGGCCGGGTCTGGGGATACGCAGTATTTT.